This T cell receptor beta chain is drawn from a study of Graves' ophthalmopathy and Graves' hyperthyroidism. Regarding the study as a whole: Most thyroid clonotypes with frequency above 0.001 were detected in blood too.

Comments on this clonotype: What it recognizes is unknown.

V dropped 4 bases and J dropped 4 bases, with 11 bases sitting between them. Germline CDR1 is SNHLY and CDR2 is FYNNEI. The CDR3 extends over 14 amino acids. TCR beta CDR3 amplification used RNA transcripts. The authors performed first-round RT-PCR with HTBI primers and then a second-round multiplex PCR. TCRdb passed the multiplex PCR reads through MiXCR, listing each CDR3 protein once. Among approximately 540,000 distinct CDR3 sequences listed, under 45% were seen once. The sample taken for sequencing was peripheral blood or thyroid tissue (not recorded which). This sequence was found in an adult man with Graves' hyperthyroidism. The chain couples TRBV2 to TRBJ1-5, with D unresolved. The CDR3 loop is CASSASEGNQPQHF. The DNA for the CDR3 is TGTGCCAGCAGTGCTAGCGAGGGTAATCAGCCCCAGCATTTT. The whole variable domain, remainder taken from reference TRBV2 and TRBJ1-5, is EPEVTQTPSHQVTQMGQEVILRCVPISNHLYFYWYRQILGQKVEFLVSFYNNEISEKSEIFDDQFSVERPDGSNFTLKIRSTKLEDSAMYFCASSASEGNQPQHFGDGTRLSIL.